A single T cell receptor (beta chain) is shown here with its context. What it recognizes is unknown. The record originates from a study of T cell responses to AZD1222 COVID-19 vaccine. Study-level points and caveats: Donors were largely white British and mainly female; clonal diversity was possibly underestimated.

Profiled with immunoSEQ multiplex PCR; TCRdb holds only in-frame clones, not every one. The sample records around 150,000 clones, 65% to 90% being singletons. The V segment lost 2 bases and the J segment 1 base; nucleotides outside the gene matches: 3. This CDR3 has 15 amino acids. Germline V gene sequence: CDR1 SGHKS, CDR2 YYEKEE (reference sequence). The specimen was peripheral blood, collected 28 days after the second dose of the MenACWY control vaccine. The receptor was isolated from an adult who received the MenACWY meningococcal vaccine as a control. The rearrangement uses TRBV5-5 and TRBJ1-3; 7 bases map to TRBD1. Written as DNA, the CDR3 is TGTGCCAGCAGCTTATCAGGGGGATCTGGAAACACCATATATTTT. Amino acid sequence: CASSLSGGSGNTIYF.